The TCR beta chain under discussion was sequenced for a study of blood T cell repertoires in COVID-19. There are 18 residues in the CDR3. Germline values: CDR1 SQVTM, CDR2 ANQGSEA. V shed 6 bases and J 4 bases; nucleotides not matched to a gene: 19. Generated by immunoSEQ multiplex PCR, the TCRdb table keeps only in-frame clones and is missing some. Found here are fewer than 300,000 clones, around 92% of them singletons; the top ten hold approximately 2.6%. This receptor was taken from a person between 18 and 35 years old with COVID-19, enrolled during active disease. The chain uses TRBV29-1 and TRBJ2-7; 12 nucleotides line up with TRBD1. The sequenced sample was peripheral blood. The DNA of the CDR3 is TGCAGCGTCCTAACCGGGACAGGGGGCGCGAGAAGGTGGTACGAGCAGTACTTC. This sequence encodes CSVLTGTGGARRWYEQYF.